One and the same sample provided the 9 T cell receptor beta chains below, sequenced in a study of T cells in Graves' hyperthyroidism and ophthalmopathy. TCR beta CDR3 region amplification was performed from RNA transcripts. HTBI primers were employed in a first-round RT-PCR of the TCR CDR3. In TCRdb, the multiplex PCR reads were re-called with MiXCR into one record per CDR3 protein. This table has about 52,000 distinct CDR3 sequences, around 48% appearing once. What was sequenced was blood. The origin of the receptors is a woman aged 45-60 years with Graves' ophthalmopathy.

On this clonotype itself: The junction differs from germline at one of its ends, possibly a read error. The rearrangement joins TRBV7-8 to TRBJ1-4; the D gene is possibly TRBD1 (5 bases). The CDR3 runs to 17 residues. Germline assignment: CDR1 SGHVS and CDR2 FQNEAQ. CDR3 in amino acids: CASSQERWGEGNEKLFF. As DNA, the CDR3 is TGCGCCAGCAGCCAAGAACGGTGGGGGGAGGGGAATGAAAAACTGTTTTTT.

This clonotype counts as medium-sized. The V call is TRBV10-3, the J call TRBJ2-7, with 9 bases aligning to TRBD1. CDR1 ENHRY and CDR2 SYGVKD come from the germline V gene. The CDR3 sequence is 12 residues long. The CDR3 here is CASRTGDNEQYF. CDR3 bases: TGTGCTTCCCGGACAGGGGACAACGAGCAGTACTTC.

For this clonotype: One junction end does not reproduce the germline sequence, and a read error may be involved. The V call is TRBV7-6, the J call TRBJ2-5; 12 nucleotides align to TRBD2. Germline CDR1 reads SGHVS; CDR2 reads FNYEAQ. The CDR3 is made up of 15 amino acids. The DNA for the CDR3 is TGCGCCAGCGGAGCTAGCGGGGGGGCCCAAGAGACCCAGTACTTC. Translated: CASGASGGAQETQYF.

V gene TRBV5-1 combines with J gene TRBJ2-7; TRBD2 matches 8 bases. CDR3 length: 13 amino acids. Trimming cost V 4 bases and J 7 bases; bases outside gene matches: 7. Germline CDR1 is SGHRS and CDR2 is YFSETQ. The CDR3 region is CASSPTPSGEQYF. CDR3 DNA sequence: TGCGCCAGCAGCCCCACCCCTAGCGGGGAGCAGTACTTC.

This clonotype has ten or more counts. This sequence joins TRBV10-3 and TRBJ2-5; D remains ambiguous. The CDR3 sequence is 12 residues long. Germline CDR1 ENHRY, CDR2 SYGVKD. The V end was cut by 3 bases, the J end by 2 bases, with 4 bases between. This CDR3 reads CAISDVQETQYF. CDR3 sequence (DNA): TGTGCCATCAGTGATGTTCAAGAGACCCAGTACTTC.

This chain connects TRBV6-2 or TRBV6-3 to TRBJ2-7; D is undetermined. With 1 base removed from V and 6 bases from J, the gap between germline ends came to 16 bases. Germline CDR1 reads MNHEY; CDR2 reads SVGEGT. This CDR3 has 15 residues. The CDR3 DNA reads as TGTGCCAGCAGTTACTTAGTTCCGGGTGTATCCGAGCAGTACTTC. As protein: CASSYLVPGVSEQYF.

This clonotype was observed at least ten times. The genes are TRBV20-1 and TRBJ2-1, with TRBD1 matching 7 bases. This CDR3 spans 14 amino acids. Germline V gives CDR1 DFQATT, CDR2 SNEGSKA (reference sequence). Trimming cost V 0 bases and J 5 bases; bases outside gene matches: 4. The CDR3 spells CSARDRGTHNEQFF. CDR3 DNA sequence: TGCAGTGCTAGAGACAGGGGGACCCACAATGAGCAGTTCTTC.

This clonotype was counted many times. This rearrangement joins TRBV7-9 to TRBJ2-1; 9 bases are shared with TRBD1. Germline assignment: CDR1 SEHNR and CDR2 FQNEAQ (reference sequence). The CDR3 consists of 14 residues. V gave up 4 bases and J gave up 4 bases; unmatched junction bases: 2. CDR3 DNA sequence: TGTGCCAGCAGCTCCGGGACAGGGTACAATGAGCAGTTCTTC. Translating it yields CASSSGTGYNEQFF.

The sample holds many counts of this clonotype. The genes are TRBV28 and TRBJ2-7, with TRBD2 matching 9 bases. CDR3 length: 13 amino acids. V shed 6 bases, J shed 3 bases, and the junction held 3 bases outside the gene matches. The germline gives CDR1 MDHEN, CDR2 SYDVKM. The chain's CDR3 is CASRSTSGYEQYF. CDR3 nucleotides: TGTGCCAGCAGATCGACTAGCGGCTACGAGCAGTACTTC.